This note documents a single TCR beta chain sequence. The antigen is unknown. CDR1 and CDR2 (germline): MNHEY, SVGAGI. The CDR3 is made up of 16 amino acids. The V gene lost 4 bases and the J gene lost 0 bases, with 13 bases spanning the gap. The TCR beta library used iRepertoire HTBI primers with Arm-PCR amplification of CDR3. In TCRdb, the multiplex PCR reads were re-called with MiXCR into one record per CDR3 protein. The sample holds more than 300,000 distinct CDR3 sequences; roughly 16% are singletons and the top ten take 20%. The sample is drawn from a study of regulatory T cells in long-lasting Graves disease. Study at large: For under 3 months, newly diagnosed Graves' patients had been taking antithyroid drugs. Study-level points and caveats: Persistent patients shared about 2,800 public clonotypes among themselves. Newly diagnosed patients shared fewer, at some 900.

Time point in this sample: newly diagnosed GD, antithyroid drugs for less than 3 months. Making the TCR library involved RNA that had been extracted from PBMCs. The data were also submitted as part of a second study, on T cells in Graves' hyperthyroidism and ophthalmopathy. Per that paper: The study enrolled patients aged 18 to 65 with newly diagnosed hyperthyroidism of under 2 months' duration.

V is TRBV6-5 and J is TRBJ2-4, with D unclear. The clonotype originates from a woman younger than 30 with Graves disease. Source: peripheral blood mononuclear cells (PBMCs), taken at new diagnosis, from a patient treated with antithyroid drugs. Here the CDR3 reads CASSSWLQLAKNIQYF. CDR3 DNA sequence: TGTGCCAGCAGTTCTTGGCTCCAACTAGCCAAAAACATTCAGTACTTC.